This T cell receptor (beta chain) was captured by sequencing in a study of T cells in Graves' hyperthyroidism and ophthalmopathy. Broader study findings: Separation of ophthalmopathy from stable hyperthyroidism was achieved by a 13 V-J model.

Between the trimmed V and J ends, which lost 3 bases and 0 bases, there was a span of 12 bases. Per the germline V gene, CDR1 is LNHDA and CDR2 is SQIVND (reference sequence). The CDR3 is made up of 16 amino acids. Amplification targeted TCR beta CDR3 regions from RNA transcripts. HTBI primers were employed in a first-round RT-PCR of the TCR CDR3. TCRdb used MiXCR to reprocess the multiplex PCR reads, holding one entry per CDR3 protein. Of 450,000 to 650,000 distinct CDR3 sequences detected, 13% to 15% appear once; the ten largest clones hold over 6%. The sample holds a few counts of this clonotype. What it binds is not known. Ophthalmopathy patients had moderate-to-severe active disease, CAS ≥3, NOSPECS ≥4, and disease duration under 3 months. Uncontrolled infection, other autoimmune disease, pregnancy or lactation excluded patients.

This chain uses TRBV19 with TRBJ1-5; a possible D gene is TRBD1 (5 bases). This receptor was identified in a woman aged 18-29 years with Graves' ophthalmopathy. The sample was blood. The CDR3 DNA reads TGTGCCAGTAGTATTCGGGCAGGGTCTAGCAATCAGCCCCAGCATTTT. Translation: CASSIRAGSSNQPQHF.